These 27 T cell receptor beta chains were all obtained from the same sample, sequenced in a study of response to subunit inactivated influenza vaccine. Using its own MiXCR run on the RT-PCR reads, TCRdb lists one record per CDR3 protein. The sample consists of hundreds of thousands of distinct CDR3 sequences, around 11% of them appearing once. These same data were also listed under a study on T cells expressing NK-cell markers. That investigation notes: Beta-chain TCR cDNA was generated via 5'RACE template switching with UMIs.

The sample in question was PBMCs from blood, obtained on the day of vaccination. These TCRs come from a man in his fifties who received an inactivated influenza vaccine.

The rearrangement uses TRBV24-1 and TRBJ2-5; 11 bases match TRBD2. Germline-derived CDR1 and CDR2 are KGHDR and SFDVKD. The CDR3 is made up of 15 amino acids. Unmatched junction bases numbered 1, after V lost 0 bases and J lost 5 bases. The CDR3 protein is CATSDLTSGSETQYF. CDR3 DNA: TGTGCCACCAGTGATTTGACTAGCGGGAGTGAGACCCAGTACTTC.

This chain uses TRBV25-1 with TRBJ1-2, with 7 bases fitting TRBD1. The CDR3 is 15 amino acids. Germline V gene sequence: CDR1 MGHDK, CDR2 SYGVNS. V was clipped by 3 bases and J by 6 bases; unmatched bases: 10. CDR3: CASSDAGTALHGYTF. CDR3 bases: TGTGCCAGCAGTGACGCCGGGACAGCTCTCCATGGCTACACCTTC.

Only a few counts were recorded for this clonotype. The chain is built from TRBV20-1 and TRBJ2-7, with 8 bases aligning to TRBD2. The CDR3 sequence is 13 residues long. Looked up from germline, CDR1 is DFQATT and CDR2 is SNEGSKA (reference sequence). V was pared by 5 bases and J by 2 bases, with 5 bases of the junction left unmatched. The DNA for the CDR3 is TGCAGTGCTTCGGATAGCGGGACCTACGAGCAGTACTTC. Translation gives CSASDSGTYEQYF.

This clonotype was seen ten or more times. This rearrangement joins TRBV29-1 to TRBJ1-5; TRBD1 might be the D (5 bases). CDR1 and CDR2 from the germline V gene are SQVTM and ANQGSEA. The CDR3 loop spans 12 amino acids. V dropped 4 bases and J dropped 7 bases, with 11 bases sitting between them. In DNA form, the CDR3 reads TGCAGCGTTGCAGGGTCCGGGCAGCCCCAGCATTTT. Protein: CSVAGSGQPQHF. Complete variable domain (other parts from reference TRBV29-1 and TRBJ1-5): SAVISQKPSRDICQRGTSLTIQCQVDSQVTMMFWYRQQPGQSLTLIATANQGSEATYESGFVIDKFPISRPNLTFSTLTVSNMSPEDSSIYLCSVAGSGQPQHFGDGTRLSIL.

This clonotype was detected a few times. V is TRBV4-1 and J is TRBJ2-3; D remains unclear. Trimming removed 1 base from V and 4 bases from J, with 15 bases in between. This CDR3 comprises 16 residues. CDR1 is MGHRA, CDR2 YSYEKL, per germline. CDR3 sequence (DNA): TGCGCCAGCAGCCAAGTTTTATCGTTTCAGCCAGATACGCAGTATTTT. Protein product: CASSQVLSFQPDTQYF.

The chain joins TRBV12-3 or TRBV12-4 to TRBJ1-6; D unclear. The CDR3 length is 14 residues. V shed 7 bases and J shed 1 base, with 8 bases lying between them. In DNA, the CDR3 is TGTGCCAGCACCGTAGGATCCTATAATTCACCCCTCCACTTT. Amino acids: CASTVGSYNSPLHF.

This clonotype was detected only a few times. V is TRBV5-1 and J is TRBJ1-1; 8 nucleotides align to TRBD1. The CDR3 runs to 14 residues. Germline loops: CDR1 SGHRS, CDR2 YFSETQ. V gave up 2 bases and J gave up 8 bases; unmatched junction bases: 8. The CDR3: CASSLLSGGSEAFF. The CDR3 DNA reads as TGCGCCAGCAGCTTATTATCAGGGGGCAGCGAAGCTTTCTTT.

This clonotype occurred a few times. The chain is built from TRBV6-2 or TRBV6-3 and TRBJ2-7; TRBD2 aligns across 8 bases. The V and J ends lost 0 bases and 3 bases, in that order; junction bases with no gene match: 4. Germline values: CDR1 MNHEY, CDR2 SVGEGT. There are 15 residues in the CDR3. The CDR3 DNA follows: TGTGCCAGCAGTTACTCGAGCGGGGGCGACTACGAGCAGTACTTC. As protein: CASSYSSGGDYEQYF.

J is TRBJ2-5 and V is TRBV5-1; 7 nucleotides align to TRBD1. The CDR3 sequence is 13 residues long. Germline V gene sequence: CDR1 SGHRS, CDR2 YFSETQ. V trimming: 2 bases; J trimming: 5 bases; junction bases outside the gene matches: 3. CDR3 sequence (DNA): TGCGCCAGCAGCTTACAGGGGTTGGAGACCCAGTACTTC. Protein sequence: CASSLQGLETQYF.

This clonotype was counted ten times or more. This chain links TRBV29-1 with TRBJ2-7; D possibly corresponds to TRBD1 (6 bases). V was cut by 8 bases and J by 3 bases, with 11 bases left in between. This CDR3 contains 11 residues. Germline-derived CDR1 and CDR2 are SQVTM and ANQGSEA. DNA of the CDR3: TGCAGCATCCGGGACAACTACGAGCAGTACTTC. Amino acid sequence: CSIRDNYEQYF.

CDR3 nucleotides: TGTGCCAGCAGTTTAGCCGGCGGGGGGCTAGCCAAAAACATTCAGTACTTC. Its translation: CASSLAGGGLAKNIQYF. This sequence joins TRBV28 and TRBJ2-4; the match to TRBD2 covers 8 bases. V trimming: 2 bases; J trimming: 0 bases; junction bases outside the gene matches: 6. Germline loops: CDR1 MDHEN, CDR2 SYDVKM. This CDR3 is built from 17 residues.

In this sample, this clonotype turned up many times. The J gene is TRBJ2-2, the V gene TRBV6-1; weak D call: TRBD2 (6 bases). The CDR3 extends over 15 amino acids. V lost 6 bases to trimming and J lost 2 bases, with 13 bases between them. In germline, CDR1 is MNHNS, CDR2 SASEGT. The CDR3 is CASRLGGFNTGELFF. CDR3 bases: TGTGCCAGCAGGTTGGGAGGATTCAACACCGGGGAGCTGTTTTTT.

This clonotype was observed a few times. The chain joins TRBV15 to TRBJ2-1, with 11 bases matching TRBD2. V shed 0 bases and J 7 bases; nucleotides not matched to a gene: 5. In germline, CDR1 is LNHNV, CDR2 YYDKDF (reference sequence). CDR3 length: 16 residues. DNA for the CDR3: TGTGCCACCAGCAGAGAACTAGCGGGAGTCGTGAATGAGCAGTTCTTC. The encoded protein is CATSRELAGVVNEQFF.

A few counts support this clonotype. The rearrangement joins TRBV5-1 to TRBJ2-3, with D perhaps matching TRBD2 (6 bases). The V gene's germline CDR1 is SGHRS and CDR2 YFSETQ. Between the trimmed V and J ends, which lost 0 bases and 5 bases, there was a span of 19 bases. There are 17 residues in the CDR3. CDR3 loop: CASSLAGTSRARDTQYF. CDR3 in DNA: TGCGCCAGCAGCTTGGCCGGGACTTCGAGGGCCAGAGATACGCAGTATTTT.

The chain links TRBV6-1 to TRBJ1-2, with D possibly being TRBD1 (6 bases). V was clipped by 5 bases and J by 8 bases, with 15 bases between them. The CDR3 length is 13 residues. Germline CDR1 is MNHNS and CDR2 is SASEGT. CDR3 bases: TGTGCCAGCAGTCAAACAGGGTTGCGAGGCTACACCTTC. Its translation: CASSQTGLRGYTF.

The rearrangement links TRBV5-1 to TRBJ2-1, with 12 bases matching TRBD2. The CDR3 covers 16 residues. The ends lost 0 bases at V and 6 bases at J; junction bases unmatched: 4. Germline CDR1 is SGHRS and CDR2 is YFSETQ. CDR3 amino acids: CASSLGGTSGLNEQFF. In nucleotides, the CDR3 is TGCGCCAGCAGCTTGGGGGGGACTAGCGGGCTCAATGAGCAGTTCTTC.

This clonotype was observed a few times. This chain connects TRBV7-9 to TRBJ1-1, with D perhaps matching TRBD1 (6 bases). Germline-derived CDR1 and CDR2 are SEHNR and FQNEAQ (reference sequence). The germline V and J ends were trimmed by 8 bases and 6 bases, with 13 bases remaining between them. The CDR3 is made up of 12 amino acids. Written as DNA, the CDR3 is TGTGCCAGCCGTTCTAAGGGGGCTGAAGCTTTCTTT. Residues: CASRSKGAEAFF.

The V and J genes are TRBV7-9 and TRBJ1-1, with D possibly being TRBD1 (5 bases). V gave up 5 bases and J gave up 6 bases, with 13 bases separating them. The CDR3 has 13 amino acids. Germline V gene sequence: CDR1 SEHNR, CDR2 FQNEAQ (reference sequence). CDR3 bases: TGTGCCAGCAGCGACAGTGGGTCCTCTGAAGCTTTCTTT. It translates to CASSDSGSSEAFF.

The CDR3 DNA sequence: TGTGCCACCAGCGGTCTCCCCCAGGGGCTTGAAGATCAGCCCCAGCATTTT. Amino acids: CATSGLPQGLEDQPQHF. The rearrangement links TRBV15 to TRBJ1-5; a weak D match, TRBD1 (6 bases). Deletions cut 5 bases from V and 5 bases from J, with 22 bases between. The germline CDR1 and CDR2 sequences are LNHNV and YYDKDF (reference sequence). This CDR3 has 17 residues. The variable domain in full, with the rest retrieved from reference TRBV15 and TRBJ1-5, is DAMVIQNPRYQVTQFGKPVTLSCSQTLNHNVMYWYQQKSSQAPKLLFHYYDKDFNNEADTPDNFQSRRPNTSFCFLDIRSPGLGDTAMYLCATSGLPQGLEDQPQHFGDGTRLSIL.

In regard to this clonotype: A junction boundary mismatches the germline segment, possibly from a read error. The rearrangement links TRBV6-5 to TRBJ2-3, with D maybe TRBD2 (6 bases). Germline V gives CDR1 MNHEY, CDR2 SVGAGI. There are 14 residues in the CDR3. The CDR3 loop is CASSYSGGTDTQNF. CDR3 coding DNA: TGTGCCAGCAGTTACTCGGGGGGTACAGATACGCAGAATTTT.

This clonotype was counted between two and nine times. The rearrangement joins TRBV15 to TRBJ1-1; no reliable D call. Germline CDR1 reads LNHNV; CDR2 reads YYDKDF (reference sequence). The CDR3 covers 14 residues. Trimming left V 5 bases short and J 2 bases short, with 12 bases between. CDR3 sequence reads: CATSRPADNTEAFF. The CDR3 nucleotides read TGTGCCACCAGCCGCCCTGCGGACAACACTGAAGCTTTCTTT.

This clonotype occurred a few times. V and J are TRBV7-9 and TRBJ2-5; tentatively, D is TRBD1 or TRBD2 (7 bases each). In germline, CDR1 is SEHNR, CDR2 FQNEAQ (reference sequence). Trimming removed 7 bases at V and 5 bases at J, with 23 bases between. The CDR3 spans 16 residues. The CDR3 spells CASMREGASVRETQYF. CDR3 DNA: TGTGCCAGCATGAGGGAGGGGGCCTCGGTTAGGGAGACCCAGTACTTC.

This clonotype occurred a few times. V is TRBV21-1 and J is TRBJ2-1; the D call of TRBD1 is as the table states it, not checked on the DNA. TRBV21-1 is classified as a pseudogene. This CDR3 has 15 residues. Here the CDR3 DNA reads TGTGCCAGCAGCTCCCCGCACAGGGGGCTGACTGAGCAGTTCTTC. Translation: CASSSPHRGLTEQFF.

V gene TRBV15 combines with J gene TRBJ2-3; weak D call: TRBD2 (5 bases). Germline values: CDR1 LNHNV, CDR2 YYDKDF (reference sequence). The CDR3 is made up of 16 amino acids. V was cut by 5 bases and J by 2 bases, with 17 bases left in between. The CDR3 loop reads CATSPADGLFTDTQYF. CDR3 in DNA: TGTGCCACCAGCCCAGCGGACGGACTGTTCACAGATACGCAGTATTTT.

This clonotype appeared a few times. The rearrangement uses TRBV11-2 and TRBJ2-3, with 14 nucleotides matching TRBD2. Germline CDR1 and CDR2: SGHAT and FQNNGV. V lost 6 bases, J lost 1 base, and 9 bases stayed unmatched. CDR3 length equals 18 residues. The CDR3 DNA follows: TGTGCCAGCAGGTCCCCGGGACTAGCGGGAGATGGCACAGATACGCAGTATTTT. Protein: CASRSPGLAGDGTDTQYF. Full variable domain (remainder filled in from reference TRBV11-2 and TRBJ2-3): EAGVAQSPRYKIIEKRQSVAFWCNPISGHATLYWYQQILGQGPKLLIQFQNNGVVDDSQLPKDRFSAERLKGVDSTLKIQPAKLEDSAVYLCASRSPGLAGDGTDTQYFGPGTRLTVL.

This clonotype was found a few times. The chain joins TRBV3-1 to TRBJ2-1; D ambiguous. Trimming removed 3 bases from V and 8 bases from J, with 11 bases in between. The germline V gene encodes CDR1 LGHDT and CDR2 YNNKEL (reference sequence). The CDR3 runs to 13 residues. The CDR3 sequence is CASSHTPGYEQFF. The CDR3, as DNA: TGTGCCAGCAGCCACACACCGGGCTATGAGCAGTTCTTC.

This sequence joins TRBV7-3 and TRBJ2-1, with 7 bases fitting TRBD2. CDR1 and CDR2 (germline): SGHTA, FQGTGA. This CDR3 spans 15 amino acids. The ends lost 5 bases at V and 8 bases at J; junction bases unmatched: 12. DNA for the CDR3: TGTGCCAGCAGCCAACAGGCGGGGAGGGAAGATGAGCAGTTCTTC. Translated: CASSQQAGREDEQFF.